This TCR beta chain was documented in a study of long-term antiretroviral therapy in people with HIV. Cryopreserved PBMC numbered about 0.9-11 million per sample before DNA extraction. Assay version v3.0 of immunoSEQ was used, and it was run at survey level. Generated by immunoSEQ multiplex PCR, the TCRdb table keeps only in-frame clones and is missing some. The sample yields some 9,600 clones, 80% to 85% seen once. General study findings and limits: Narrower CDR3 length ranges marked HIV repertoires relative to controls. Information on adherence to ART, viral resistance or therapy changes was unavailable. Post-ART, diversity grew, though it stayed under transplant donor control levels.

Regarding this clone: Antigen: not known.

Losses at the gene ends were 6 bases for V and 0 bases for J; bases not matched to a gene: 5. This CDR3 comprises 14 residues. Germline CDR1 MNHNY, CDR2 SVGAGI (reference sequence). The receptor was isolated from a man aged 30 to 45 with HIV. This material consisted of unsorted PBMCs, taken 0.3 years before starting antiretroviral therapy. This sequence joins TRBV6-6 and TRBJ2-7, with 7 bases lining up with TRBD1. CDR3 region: CASRPGQLSYEQYF. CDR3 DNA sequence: TGTGCCAGCAGGCCGGGACAGCTCTCCTACGAGCAGTACTTC.